This T cell receptor beta chain originates from a study of blood T cell repertoires in COVID-19. On the study more broadly: Samples came from the United States, Italy and Spain, spanning acute and convalescent COVID-19.

Profiled with immunoSEQ multiplex PCR; TCRdb holds only in-frame clones, not every one. Of some 110,000 clones listed, roughly 81% are singletons. V lost 5 bases and J 5 bases, leaving 18 bases between the germline ends. The CDR3 runs 15 residues. Per the germline V gene, CDR1 is SGHTA and CDR2 is FQGTGA. Material: peripheral blood. The TCR was taken from a man aged 35 to 55 with acute or convalescent COVID-19. V and J are TRBV7-3 and TRBJ2-5; TRBD1 is a possible D gene (5 bases). DNA of the CDR3: TGTGCCAGCAGCCGTTCCGGACACTTAGGGGAGACCCAGTACTTC. This sequence encodes CASSRSGHLGETQYF.